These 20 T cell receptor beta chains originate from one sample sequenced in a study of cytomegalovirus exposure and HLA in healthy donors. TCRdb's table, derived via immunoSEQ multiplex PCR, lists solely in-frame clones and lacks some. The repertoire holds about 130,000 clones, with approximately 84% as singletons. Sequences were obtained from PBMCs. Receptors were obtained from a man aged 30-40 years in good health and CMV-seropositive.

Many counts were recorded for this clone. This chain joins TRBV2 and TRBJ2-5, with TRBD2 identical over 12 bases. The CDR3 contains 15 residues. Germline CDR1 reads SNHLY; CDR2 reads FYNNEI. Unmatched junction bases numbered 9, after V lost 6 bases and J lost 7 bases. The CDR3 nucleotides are TGTGCCAGCAGCGCCAGTCTGACTAGCGGGAGGACCCAGTACTTC. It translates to CASSASLTSGRTQYF. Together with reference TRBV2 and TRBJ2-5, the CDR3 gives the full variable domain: EPEVTQTPSHQVTQMGQEVILRCVPISNHLYFYWYRQILGQKVEFLVSFYNNEISEKSEIFDDQFSVERPDGSNFTLKIRSTKLEDSAMYFCASSASLTSGRTQYFGPGTRLLVL.

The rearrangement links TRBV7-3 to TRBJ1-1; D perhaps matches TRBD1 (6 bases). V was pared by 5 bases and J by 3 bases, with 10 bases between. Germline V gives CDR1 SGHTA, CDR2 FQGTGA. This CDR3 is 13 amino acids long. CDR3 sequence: CASSPSGDTEAFF. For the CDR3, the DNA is TGTGCCAGCAGCCCATCAGGGGACACTGAAGCTTTCTTT.

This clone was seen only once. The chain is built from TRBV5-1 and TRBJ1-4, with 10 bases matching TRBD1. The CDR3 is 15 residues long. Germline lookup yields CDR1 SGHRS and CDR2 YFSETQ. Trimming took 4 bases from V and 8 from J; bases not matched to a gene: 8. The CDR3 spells CASSLHGTGEEKLFF. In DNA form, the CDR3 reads TGCGCCAGCAGCCTCCACGGGACAGGGGAAGAAAAACTGTTTTTT.

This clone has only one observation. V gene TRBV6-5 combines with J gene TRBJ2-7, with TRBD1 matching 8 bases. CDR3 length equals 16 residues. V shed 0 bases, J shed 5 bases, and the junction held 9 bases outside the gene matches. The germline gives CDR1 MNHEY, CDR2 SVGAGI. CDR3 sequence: CASSYSYQGARNEQYF. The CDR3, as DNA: TGTGCCAGCAGTTACTCTTATCAGGGGGCGAGAAACGAGCAGTACTTC.

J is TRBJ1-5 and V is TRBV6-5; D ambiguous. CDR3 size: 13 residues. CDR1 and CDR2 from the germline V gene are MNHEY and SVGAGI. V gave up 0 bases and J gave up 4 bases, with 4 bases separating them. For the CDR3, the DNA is TGTGCCAGCAGTTACTCCCTGAATCAGCCCCAGCATTTT. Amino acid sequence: CASSYSLNQPQHF.

CDR3 nucleotides: TGTGCCAGCAGGGGGCAGGGTACCGGGGAGCTGTTTTTT. Its translation is CASRGQGTGELFF. This sequence joins TRBV25-1 and TRBJ2-2; D possibly corresponds to TRBD1 (5 bases). Germline-derived CDR1 and CDR2 are MGHDK and SYGVNS. V gave up 6 bases and J gave up 5 bases, with 10 bases separating them. The CDR3 covers 13 residues.

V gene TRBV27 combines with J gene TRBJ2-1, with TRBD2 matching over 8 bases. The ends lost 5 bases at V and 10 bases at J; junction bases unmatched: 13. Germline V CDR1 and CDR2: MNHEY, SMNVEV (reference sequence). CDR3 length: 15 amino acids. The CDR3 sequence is CASSPRGAGVWEQFF. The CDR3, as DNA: TGTGCCAGCAGTCCCCGAGGAGCGGGAGTGTGGGAGCAGTTCTTC.

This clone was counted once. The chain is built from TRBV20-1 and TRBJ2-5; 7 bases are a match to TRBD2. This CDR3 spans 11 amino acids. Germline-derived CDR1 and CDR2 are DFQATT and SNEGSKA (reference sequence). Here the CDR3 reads CSSGGEETQYF. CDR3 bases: TGCAGCTCGGGGGGTGAAGAGACCCAGTACTTC.

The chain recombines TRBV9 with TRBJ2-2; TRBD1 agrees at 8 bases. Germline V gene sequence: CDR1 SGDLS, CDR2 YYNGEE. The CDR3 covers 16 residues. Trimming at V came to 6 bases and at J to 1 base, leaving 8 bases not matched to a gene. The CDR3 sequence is CASTRVTGENTGELFF. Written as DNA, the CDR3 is TGTGCCAGCACCAGAGTGACAGGGGAGAACACCGGGGAGCTGTTTTTT.

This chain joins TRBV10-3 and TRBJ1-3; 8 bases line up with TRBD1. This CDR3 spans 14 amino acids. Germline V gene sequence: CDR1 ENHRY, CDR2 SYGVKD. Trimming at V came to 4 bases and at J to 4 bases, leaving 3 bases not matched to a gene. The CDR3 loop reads CAISGTGIGNTIYF. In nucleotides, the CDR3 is TGTGCCATCAGTGGGACAGGGATAGGAAACACCATATATTTT.

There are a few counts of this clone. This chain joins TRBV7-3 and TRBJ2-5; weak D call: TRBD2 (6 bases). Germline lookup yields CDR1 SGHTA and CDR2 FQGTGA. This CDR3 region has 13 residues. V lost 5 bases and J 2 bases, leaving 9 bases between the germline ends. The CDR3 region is CASSAGTQETQYF. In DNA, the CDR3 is TGTGCCAGCAGCGCCGGGACTCAAGAGACCCAGTACTTC. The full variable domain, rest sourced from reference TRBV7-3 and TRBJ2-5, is GAGVSQTPSNKVTEKGKYVELRCDPISGHTALYWYRQSLGQGPEFLIYFQGTGAADDSGLPNDRFFAVRPEGSVSTLKIQRTERGDSAVYLCASSAGTQETQYFGPGTRLLVL.

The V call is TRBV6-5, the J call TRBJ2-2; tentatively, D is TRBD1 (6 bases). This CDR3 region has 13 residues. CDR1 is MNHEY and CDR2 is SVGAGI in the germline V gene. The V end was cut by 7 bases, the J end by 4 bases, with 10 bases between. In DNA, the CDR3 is TGTGCCAGCAAGTGGGGGCTCACCGGGGAGCTGTTTTTT. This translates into CASKWGLTGELFF.

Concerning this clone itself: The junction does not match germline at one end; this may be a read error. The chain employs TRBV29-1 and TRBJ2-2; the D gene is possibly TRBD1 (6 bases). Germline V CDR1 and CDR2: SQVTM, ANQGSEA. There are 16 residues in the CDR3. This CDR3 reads CSLDVHTGPNTGELFF. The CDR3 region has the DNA TGCAGCCTTGACGTCCACACAGGGCCAAACACCGGGGAGCTGTTTTTT.

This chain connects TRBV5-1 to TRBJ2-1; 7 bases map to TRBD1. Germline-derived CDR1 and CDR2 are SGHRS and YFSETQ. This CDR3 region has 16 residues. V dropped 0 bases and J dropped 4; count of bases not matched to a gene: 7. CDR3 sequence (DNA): TGCGCCAGCAGCTTGGTAGGCAGGGACAGATACAATGAGCAGTTCTTC. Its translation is CASSLVGRDRYNEQFF.

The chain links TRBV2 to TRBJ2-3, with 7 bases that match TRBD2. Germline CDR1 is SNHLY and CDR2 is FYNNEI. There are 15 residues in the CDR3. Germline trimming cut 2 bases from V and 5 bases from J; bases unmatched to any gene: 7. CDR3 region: CASSEPGGGRDTQYF. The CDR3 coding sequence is TGTGCCAGCAGTGAACCGGGGGGAGGGAGAGATACGCAGTATTTT.

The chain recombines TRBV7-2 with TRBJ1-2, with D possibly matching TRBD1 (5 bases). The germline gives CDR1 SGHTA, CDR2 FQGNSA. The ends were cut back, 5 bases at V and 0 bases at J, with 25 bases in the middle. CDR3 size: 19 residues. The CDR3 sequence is CASSPGGRGYTIANYGYTF. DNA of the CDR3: TGTGCCAGCAGCCCTGGCGGAAGGGGCTACACGATCGCTAACTATGGCTACACCTTC.

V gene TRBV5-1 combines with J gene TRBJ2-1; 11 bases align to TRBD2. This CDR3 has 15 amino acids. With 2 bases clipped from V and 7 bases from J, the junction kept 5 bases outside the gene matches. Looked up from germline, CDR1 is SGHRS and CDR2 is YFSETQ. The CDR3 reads CASSLGLAGGNEQFF. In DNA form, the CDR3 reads TGCGCCAGCAGCTTAGGTCTAGCGGGAGGTAATGAGCAGTTCTTC. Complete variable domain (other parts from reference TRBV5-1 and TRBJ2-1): KAGVTQTPRYLIKTRGQQVTLSCSPISGHRSVSWYQQTPGQGLQFLFEYFSETQRNKGNFPGRFSGRQFSNSRSEMNVSTLELGDSALYLCASSLGLAGGNEQFFGPGTRLTVL.

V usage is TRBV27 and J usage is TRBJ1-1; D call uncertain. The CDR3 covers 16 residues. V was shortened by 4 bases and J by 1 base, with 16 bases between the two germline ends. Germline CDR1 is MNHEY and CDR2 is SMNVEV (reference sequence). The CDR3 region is CASSSEYGEGNTEAFF. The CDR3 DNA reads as TGTGCCAGCAGTTCAGAGTACGGGGAGGGGAACACTGAAGCTTTCTTT.

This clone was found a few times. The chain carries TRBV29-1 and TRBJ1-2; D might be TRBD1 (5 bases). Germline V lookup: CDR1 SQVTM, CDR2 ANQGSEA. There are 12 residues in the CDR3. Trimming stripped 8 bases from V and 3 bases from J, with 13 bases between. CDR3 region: CSTTVGDYGYTF. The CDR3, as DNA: TGCAGCACGACAGTAGGAGACTATGGCTACACCTTC.

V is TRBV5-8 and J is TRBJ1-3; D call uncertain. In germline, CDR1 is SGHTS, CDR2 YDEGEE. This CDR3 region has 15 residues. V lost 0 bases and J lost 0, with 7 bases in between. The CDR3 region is CASSLGHLSGNTIYF. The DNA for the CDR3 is TGTGCCAGCAGCTTGGGACACCTCTCTGGAAACACCATATATTTT.